The 2 T cell receptor beta chains listed next were all sequenced from one sample in a study of cytomegalovirus exposure and HLA in healthy donors (TCRdb year 2017). Libraries were built with the immunoSEQ multiplex PCR assay. The table was pulled from immuneACCESS by TCRdb, which kept in-frame rearrangements only. Such tables lose some clones; where checked, under half of the loss comes from unresolved V genes, and the rest has no known cause. The sample data list tens of thousands of clones, and about 96% of these were observed just once. The ten largest clones capture 2.4% of the sample. Sequenced sample: PBMCs. The source is a man aged 18 to 29 in good health and CMV-seronegative.

The genes are TRBV28 and TRBJ2-2; TRBD1 aligns across 7 bases. V dropped 6 bases and J dropped 0; count of bases not matched to a gene: 7. Germline CDR1 is MDHEN and CDR2 is SYDVKM. This CDR3 contains 16 residues. CDR3 sequence: CASSDRAYANTGELFF. The CDR3 nucleotides are TGTGCCAGCAGCGACAGGGCCTACGCGAACACCGGGGAGCTGTTTTTT.

This clone showed up just once. The rearrangement links TRBV5-4 to TRBJ1-1; 9 nucleotides agree with TRBD1. V lost 5 bases and J lost 4; bases outside the gene matches: 6. The CDR3 sequence is 14 residues long. Germline lookup yields CDR1 SGHNT and CDR2 YYREEE (reference sequence). The CDR3 nucleotides are TGTGCCAGCAGTCCGGACAGGGGAGGCACTGAAGCTTTCTTT. Translation: CASSPDRGGTEAFF.